The clone carrying this TCR beta chain was observed a few times. No antigen is known for it. This sample was taken from a study of CD8 T cells in ankylosing spondylitis. Study-level findings and limits: Ankylosing spondylitis blood appeared to carry a characteristic TCR beta motif of seven to nine highly homologous variants. Clones linked to disease were reported to show significant enrichment in matched ankylosing spondylitis synovial fluid. Peripheral blood held disease-linked clones only at relatively low frequency, and these were CD8+. Some motif variants were previously reported in reactive arthritis synovial fluid and blood.

One entry per CDR3 protein results from TCRdb running MiXCR on the 5' RACE reads. The table includes roughly 250,000 distinct CDR3 sequences, around 9.1% detected once. The CDR3 runs 14 residues. The V end lost 3 bases, the J end lost 2 bases, and 11 bases lay between the germline ends. The clonotype comes from a male donor with ankylosing spondylitis or in good health (not recorded which). Input material: blood, either unsorted or a sorted T cell fraction (not recorded which). This chain links TRBV12-3 or TRBV12-4 with TRBJ2-7; TRBD1 is a possible D gene (5 bases). The CDR3 sequence is CASSFQGRAYEQYF. The CDR3 coding sequence is TGTGCCAGCAGTTTCCAGGGTCGGGCCTACGAGCAGTACTTC.